The clone carrying this T cell receptor beta chain was seen many times. Its cognate antigen is unknown. TCRdb called the reads again in MiXCR, with one record for every CDR3 protein. Here the sample spans under 250,000 distinct CDR3 sequences, 6.5% being singletons. This record belongs to a study of T cell repertoires in cytomegalovirus infection. Study at large: TCR beta signatures that were public indicated CMV infection and matching HLA type. Points from the study as a whole: CMV carriers having the relevant HLA were flagged by cumulative public TCR beta family frequency. Across the ex vivo response, the dominant clonotypes were HLA-C-restricted CMV-specific TCR beta clonotypes.

The sequence was obtained from a human donor in good health (CMV status not recorded). Some clones in this sample may be carry-over from other donors' samples. Sequencing was performed on PBMCs.

CDR3: CASSRQGQGQPQHF. The CDR3 bases are TGTGCCAGCAGCCGACAGGGGCAGGGTCAGCCCCAGCATTTT. V usage is TRBV6-1 and J usage is TRBJ1-5, with 8 nucleotides matching TRBD1. The V and J ends lost 6 bases and 6 bases, in that order; junction bases with no gene match: 7. CDR1 MNHNS and CDR2 SASEGT come from the germline V gene. The CDR3 has 14 residues.